These T cell receptor beta chains were read from a single sample in a study of blood T cells in healthy people across ages. TCRdb re-called the 5' RACE reads with MiXCR, one entry per CDR3 protein. The table has 800,000 to 900,000 distinct CDR3 sequences, roughly 60% seen once; the top ten hold roughly 25%. Sequenced material: blood. The receptors were gathered from a man between 25 and 39 years old in good health. CDR3s include the opening cysteine and the closing phenylalanine or tryptophan. The D gene is left open where the match is weak. Clone size is stated in some rows and not others, as once, few, many or a class when expanded.

v_gene	abundance	j_gene	d_gene	CDR3nt	CDR3aa
TRBV7-2	few	TRBJ2-1	TRBD2	TGTGCCAGCAGCTTAGGGCCTAGCGGGGGATACAATGAGCAGTTCTTC	CASSLGPSGGYNEQFF
TRBV19	NA	TRBJ2-5	TRBD1	TGTGCCAGTAGCTCCCGACAGGGGGCGGGAGAGACCCAGTACTTC	CASSSRQGAGETQYF
TRBV21-1	few	TRBJ2-3	NA	TGTGCCAGCAGCGCGGACAGGGTGGATACGCAGTATTTT	CASSADRVDTQYF
TRBV12-3/TRBV12-4	NA	TRBJ1-2	TRBD1	TGTGCCAGCAGCAAAGACAGGGATTATGGCTACACCTTC	CASSKDRDYGYTF
TRBV9	NA	TRBJ2-7	NA	TGTGCCAGCAGCGCAGGACCAAGTTATCCGGGACTGGCGGACTACGAGCAGTACTTC	CASSAGPSYPGLADYEQYF
TRBV11-2	NA	TRBJ2-1	NA	TGTGCCAGCAGCTTGAGGGAAGGGATCTCCTACAATGAGCAGTTCTTC	CASSLREGISYNEQFF
TRBV6-5	NA	TRBJ2-1	NA	TGTGCCAGCAGTTACTCTCCAACGGGACACAATGAGCAGTTCTTC	CASSYSPTGHNEQFF
TRBV28	NA	TRBJ2-1	NA	TGTGCCACTACCGGGACACTCACCCATGAGCAGTTCTTC	CATTGTLTHEQFF
TRBV7-9	NA	TRBJ1-2	NA	TGTGCCAGCGGGGGGGACGGCTATGGCTACACCTTC	CASGGDGYGYTF
TRBV29-1	NA	TRBJ1-2	NA	TGCAGCGTTGAAGACAGGGAGGAAAACTATGGCTGCACCTTC	CSVEDREENYGCTF